The TCR beta chain described here comes from a study of human T cells and chemical hapten exposure. This clonotype was seen more than once but under ten times. What it binds is not known. Time point reported: patch test 3, about 24 weeks after DPC sensitization. As for treatment: therapeutic diphenylcyclopropenone sensitization with weekly scalp DPC. Study results and limitations: The study found that PT1 expanded TCR counts correlated positively with patch test score. The study found expanded TCRs formed significantly more large CDR3 similarity clusters than controls. TCRs above 1 in 1000 frequency stayed constant with DPC sensitization.

In the authors' workflow: Sample TCR totals centred on a median of around 100,000, ranging roughly 23,224 to 690,600. TCRdb itself ran the RACE reads through MiXCR, one entry per CDR3 protein. The V and J calls here are based on TCRdb, not the publication. The sample includes 50,000 to 60,000 distinct CDR3 sequences, over 10% of them seen just once. Germline V CDR1 and CDR2: GTSNPN, SVGIG (reference sequence). Losses at the gene ends were 3 bases for V and 0 bases for J; bases not matched to a gene: 0. The CDR3 is 14 residues long. The sample was whole blood, taken in connection with sensitization to the hapten diphenylcyclopropenone (DPC). The TCR sequence derives from a young man with alopecia areata. Some clones in this sample may be carry-over from other donors' samples. The chain employs TRBV30 and TRBJ2-7; 12 bases map to TRBD2. The DNA for the CDR3 is TGTGCCTGGAGGACTAGCGGGAGCTCCTACGAGCAGTACTTC. Amino acids: CAWRTSGSSYEQYF.